This TCR beta chain was sequenced in a study of T cell repertoires in cytomegalovirus infection. Study as a whole: Recently identified HLA-C-restricted CMV epitopes were used, and well-studied HLA-B-restricted CMV epitopes were used as well. A matching HLA type, together with CMV infection, was signaled by public TCR beta signatures.

In the case of this clonotype: Its antigen remains unknown.

Study results and limitations: HLA-C-restricted CMV-specific TCR beta clonotypes were dominant in the ex vivo response. Cumulative frequency (of public TCR beta family members) identified carriers of CMV plus the relevant HLA.

TCRdb reanalysed the reads using MiXCR and keeps one entry per CDR3 protein. The table shows hundreds of thousands of distinct CDR3 sequences, with 33% occurring only once. V was pared by 1 base and J by 0 bases, with 10 bases between. This CDR3 spans 17 amino acids. Germline V gene data show CDR1 as MGHRA and CDR2 as YSYEKL. The rearrangement links TRBV4-1 to TRBJ2-6; D call uncertain. This sample comprised cultured PBMCs, obtained from culture after CMV antigen stimulation. This sequence was found in a human donor in good health (CMV status not recorded). Some clones in this sample may be carry-over from other donors' samples. CDR3 residues: CASSQGPQSSGANVLTF. CDR3 DNA sequence: TGCGCCAGCAGCCAAGGACCCCAGAGCTCTGGGGCCAACGTCCTGACTTTC.